These 17 T cell receptor beta chains were sequenced from one sample in a study of circulating and synovial CD4+ cells in juvenile arthritis. Method: immunoSEQ multiplex PCR; TCRdb's copy keeps in-frame clones and lacks some. In the table there are 36,000 or so clones, 90% to 95% of which are singletons. The sequencing sample was made of CD4+ T cells from blood. The receptors were sampled from a human donor with juvenile idiopathic arthritis.

The rearrangement joins TRBV5-1 to TRBJ2-7, with a possible D match to TRBD2 (7 bases). CDR1 SGHRS and CDR2 YFSETQ come from the germline V gene. The ends were cut back, 4 bases at V and 2 bases at J, with 19 bases in the middle. CDR3 length: 16 amino acids. CDR3 region: CASSLKWGEGAYEQYF. The CDR3 region has the DNA TGCGCCAGCAGCCTGAAGTGGGGGGAGGGGGCCTACGAGCAGTACTTC.

The rearrangement joins TRBV5-1 to TRBJ2-1; 10 nucleotides match TRBD1. This CDR3 contains 14 residues. Trimming cost V 6 bases and J 5 bases; bases outside gene matches: 5. Germline CDR1 is SGHRS and CDR2 is YFSETQ. The CDR3 loop is CASTRQGANNEQFF. The CDR3 DNA sequence: TGCGCCAGCACGCGACAGGGGGCAAACAATGAGCAGTTCTTC.

As regards this clone: The sample carries other DNA sequences with the same CDR3. The rearrangement links TRBV7-3 to TRBJ1-6, with D possibly being TRBD1 (5 bases). Trimming removed 4 bases at V and 10 bases at J, with 14 bases between. The CDR3 extends over 14 amino acids. CDR1 and CDR2 (germline): SGHTA, FQGTGA. CDR3 DNA: TGTGCCAGCAGCTCGGGGGTTCTAAGATCACCCCTCCACTTT. Its protein is CASSSGVLRSPLHF.

This clone was recorded once. The CDR3 spells CSVEVGTGDYGYTF. The CDR3 region has the DNA TGCAGCGTTGAAGTAGGGACAGGGGACTATGGCTACACCTTC. This chain uses TRBV29-1 with TRBJ1-2; 10 bases are shared with TRBD1. Germline V gene sequence: CDR1 SQVTM, CDR2 ANQGSEA. Trimming took 1 base from V and 3 from J; bases not matched to a gene: 2. This CDR3 region has 14 residues.

The chain recombines TRBV7-2 with TRBJ2-5, with D possibly TRBD1 on 6 matching bases. The tail of the sequence fits TRBJ2-7 better, so the J call may be wrong. This CDR3 comprises 16 residues. Germline CDR1 and CDR2: SGHTA and FQGNSA. CDR3 sequence: CASSLAMAGDSHEQYF. The CDR3 DNA is TGTGCCAGCAGCTTAGCGATGGCAGGGGATAGCCACGAGCAGTACTTC.

V usage is TRBV7-3 and J usage is TRBJ2-6; weak D call: TRBD1 (6 bases). The CDR3 sequence is 15 residues long. Per germline, CDR1 SGHTA and CDR2 FQGTGA. The ends were cut back, 4 bases at V and 2 bases at J, with 9 bases in the middle. DNA of the CDR3: TGTGCCAGCAGCTCACCAGGGGCTGGGGCCAACGTCCTGACTTTC. Translated: CASSSPGAGANVLTF.

The genes are TRBV11-2 and TRBJ1-4; 8 positions match TRBD1. CDR3 length: 18 residues. Germline assignment: CDR1 SGHAT and CDR2 FQNNGV. Germline trimming cut 0 bases from V and 7 bases from J; bases unmatched to any gene: 13. The CDR3 DNA sequence: TGTGCCAGCAGCTTAGAATCCGGACAGGGTTTTAACGCTGAAAAACTGTTTTTT. This translates into CASSLESGQGFNAEKLFF.

The chain joins TRBV6-1 to TRBJ2-7; D is perhaps TRBD2 (6 bases). Looked up from germline, CDR1 is MNHNS and CDR2 is SASEGT. The length of the CDR3 is 15 residues. The ends were cut back, 11 bases at V and 6 bases at J, with 26 bases in the middle. CDR3 bases: TGTGCCGTTAGAATGGTGGGGGGTAGTGGTCGCGAGCAGTACTTC. It translates to CAVRMVGGSGREQYF.

This clone was counted only a few times. The J gene is TRBJ1-1, the V gene TRBV20-1, with 7 bases identical to TRBD1. The CDR3 extends over 11 amino acids. Germline-derived CDR1 and CDR2 are DFQATT and SNEGSKA (reference sequence). The CDR3 loop reads CTGTEGTEAFF. Here the CDR3 DNA reads TGCACCGGGACAGAGGGCACTGAAGCTTTCTTT.

The V and J genes are TRBV7-3 and TRBJ1-4; 9 nucleotides line up with TRBD1. V was clipped by 5 bases and J by 7 bases; unmatched bases: 11. This CDR3 region has 16 residues. Germline V CDR1 and CDR2: SGHTA, FQGTGA. The DNA for the CDR3 is TGTGCCAGCAGCCCGGGAACAGGGGGCGCGTCTGAAAAACTGTTTTTT. This encodes CASSPGTGGASEKLFF.

This chain joins TRBV19 and TRBJ1-1; D ambiguous. Trimming stripped 1 base from V and 4 bases from J, with 16 bases between. Germline loops: CDR1 LNHDA, CDR2 SQIVND (reference sequence). The length of the CDR3 is 16 residues. CDR3 nucleotide sequence: TGTGCCAGTAGTATAGTGAGTGCCGGAGTTAGCACTGAAGCTTTCTTT. Translating gives CASSIVSAGVSTEAFF.

This rearrangement joins TRBV7-3 to TRBJ2-1, with D perhaps TRBD2 (5 bases). Deletions cut 1 base from V and 5 bases from J, with 21 bases between. Germline V lookup: CDR1 SGHTA, CDR2 FQGTGA. This CDR3 is 18 amino acids long. The CDR3 is CASSLRSPVPGENNEQFF. The CDR3 bases are TGTGCCAGCAGCTTAAGGTCCCCCGTCCCCGGGGAAAACAATGAGCAGTTCTTC.

The DNA of the CDR3 is TGTGCCAGCACTACCGAAGGTAGCGGGCCCCCCTACGAGCAGTACTTC. Its protein is CASTTEGSGPPYEQYF. The chain joins TRBV25-1 to TRBJ2-7; 7 positions match TRBD2. The CDR3 sequence is 16 residues long. V dropped 7 bases and J dropped 2; count of bases not matched to a gene: 14. The germline V gene has CDR1 MGHDK and CDR2 SYGVNS.

Note on this clone: Distinct nucleotide sequences in the sample also encode this CDR3. This chain uses TRBV1 with TRBJ1-6; the table's D call, TRBD1, was not checked against the DNA. TRBV1 is a recognized pseudogene. CDR3 size: 16 residues. The CDR3 spells CTSSQDRGTGNSPLHF. CDR3 bases: TGCACCAGCAGCCAAGATCGGGGGACAGGGAATTCCCCCCTCCACTTT.

This chain connects TRBV7-3 to TRBJ2-3; D not certain. Trimming left V 5 bases short and J 10 bases short, with 16 bases between. Germline values: CDR1 SGHTA, CDR2 FQGTGA. CDR3 length equals 13 residues. DNA for the CDR3: TGTGCCAGCAGCCAACTCAGGTCCGCGCCGCAGTATTTT. This codes for CASSQLRSAPQYF.

V gene TRBV7-9 combines with J gene TRBJ1-6; D ambiguous. There are 14 residues in the CDR3. V gave up 4 bases and J gave up 5 bases, with 9 bases separating them. The V gene's germline CDR1 is SEHNR and CDR2 FQNEAQ (reference sequence). CDR3 in amino acids: CASSSSGNNSPLHF. The CDR3 DNA is TGTGCCAGCAGCTCCTCGGGAAATAATTCACCCCTCCACTTT.

The chain has TRBV18 and TRBJ1-2, with D maybe TRBD1 (5 bases). Germline V CDR1 and CDR2: KGHSH, LQKENI. The CDR3 length is 13 residues. The germline V and J ends were trimmed by 3 bases and 7 bases, with 12 bases remaining between them. CDR3 DNA: TGTGCCAGCTCACCCCGGGACTTCGGTGGCTACACCTTC. It yields the protein CASSPRDFGGYTF. The full variable domain, its missing parts supplied by reference TRBV18 and TRBJ1-2, is NAGVMQNPRHLVRRRGQEARLRCSPMKGHSHVYWYRQLPEEGLKFMVYLQKENIIDESGMPKERFSAEFPKEGPSILRIQQVVRGDSAAYFCASSPRDFGGYTFGSGTRLTVV.